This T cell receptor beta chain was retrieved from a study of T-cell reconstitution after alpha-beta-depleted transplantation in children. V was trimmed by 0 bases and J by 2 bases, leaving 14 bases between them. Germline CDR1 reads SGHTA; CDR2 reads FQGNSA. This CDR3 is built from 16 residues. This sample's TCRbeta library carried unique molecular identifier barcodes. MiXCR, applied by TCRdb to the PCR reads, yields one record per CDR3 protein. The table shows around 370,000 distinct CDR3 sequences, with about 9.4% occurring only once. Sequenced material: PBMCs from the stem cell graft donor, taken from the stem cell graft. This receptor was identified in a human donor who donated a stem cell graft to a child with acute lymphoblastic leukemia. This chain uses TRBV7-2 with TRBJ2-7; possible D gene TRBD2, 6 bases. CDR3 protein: CASSLAPSGGAYEQYF. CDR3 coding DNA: TGTGCCAGCAGCTTAGCCCCCTCTGGCGGGGCCTACGAGCAGTACTTC.